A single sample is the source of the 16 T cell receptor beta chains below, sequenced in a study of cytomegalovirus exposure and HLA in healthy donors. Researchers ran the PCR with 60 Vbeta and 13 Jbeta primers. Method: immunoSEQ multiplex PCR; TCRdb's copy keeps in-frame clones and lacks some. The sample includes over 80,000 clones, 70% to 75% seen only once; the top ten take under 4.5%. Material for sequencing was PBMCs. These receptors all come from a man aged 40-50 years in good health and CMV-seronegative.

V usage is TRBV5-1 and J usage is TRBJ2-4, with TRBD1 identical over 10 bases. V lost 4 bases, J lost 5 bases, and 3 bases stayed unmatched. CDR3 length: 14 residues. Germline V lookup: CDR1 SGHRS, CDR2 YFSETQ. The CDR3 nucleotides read TGCGCCAGCAGCCGGGACAGGGGAGAAAACATTCAGTACTTC. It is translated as CASSRDRGENIQYF.

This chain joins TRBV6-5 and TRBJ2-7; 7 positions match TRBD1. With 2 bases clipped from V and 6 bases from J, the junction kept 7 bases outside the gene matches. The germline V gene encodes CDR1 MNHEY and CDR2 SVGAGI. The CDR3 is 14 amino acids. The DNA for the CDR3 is TGTGCCAGCAGTTACGAGGGGGCCGAGGGCGAGCAGTACTTC. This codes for CASSYEGAEGEQYF.

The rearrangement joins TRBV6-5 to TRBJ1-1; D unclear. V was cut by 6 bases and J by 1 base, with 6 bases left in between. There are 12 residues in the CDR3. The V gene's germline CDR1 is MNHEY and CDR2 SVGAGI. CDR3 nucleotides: TGTGCCAGCAGAAGACAGAACACTGAAGCTTTCTTT. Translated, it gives CASRRQNTEAFF.

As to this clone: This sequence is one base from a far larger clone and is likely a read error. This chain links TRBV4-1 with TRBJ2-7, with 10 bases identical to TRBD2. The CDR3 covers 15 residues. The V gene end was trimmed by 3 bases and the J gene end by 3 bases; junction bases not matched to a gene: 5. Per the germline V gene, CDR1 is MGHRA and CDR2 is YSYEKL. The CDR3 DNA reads TGCGCCAGCAGCCAGGCACTAGCGGGGAACTACGAGCAGTACGTC. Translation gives CASSQALAGNYEQYV.

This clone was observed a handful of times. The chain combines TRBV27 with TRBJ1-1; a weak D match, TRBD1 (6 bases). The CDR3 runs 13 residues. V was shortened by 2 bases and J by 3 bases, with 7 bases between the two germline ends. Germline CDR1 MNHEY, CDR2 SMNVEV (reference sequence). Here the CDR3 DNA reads TGTGCCAGCAGTTTAGGACAGTACACTGAAGCTTTCTTT. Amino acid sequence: CASSLGQYTEAFF.

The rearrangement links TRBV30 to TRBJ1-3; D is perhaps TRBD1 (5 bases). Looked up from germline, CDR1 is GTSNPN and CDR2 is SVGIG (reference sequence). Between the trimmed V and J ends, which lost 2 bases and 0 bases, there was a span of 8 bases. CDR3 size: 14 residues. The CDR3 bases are TGTGCCTGGAGTATGGGGCTCTCTGGAAACACCATATATTTT. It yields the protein CAWSMGLSGNTIYF. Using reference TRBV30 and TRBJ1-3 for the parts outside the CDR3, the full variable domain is SQTIHQWPATLVQPVGSPLSLECTVEGTSNPNLYWYRQAAGRGLQLLFYSVGIGQISSEVPQNLSASRPQDRQFILSSKKLLLSDSGFYLCAWSMGLSGNTIYFGEGSWLTVV.

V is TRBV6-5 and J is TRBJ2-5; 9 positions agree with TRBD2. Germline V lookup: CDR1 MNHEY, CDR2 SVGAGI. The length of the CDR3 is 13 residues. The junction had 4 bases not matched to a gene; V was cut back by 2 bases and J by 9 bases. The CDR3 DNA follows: TGTGCCAGCAGTTACGCGGGGGGGTTGGCCCAGTACTTC. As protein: CASSYAGGLAQYF.

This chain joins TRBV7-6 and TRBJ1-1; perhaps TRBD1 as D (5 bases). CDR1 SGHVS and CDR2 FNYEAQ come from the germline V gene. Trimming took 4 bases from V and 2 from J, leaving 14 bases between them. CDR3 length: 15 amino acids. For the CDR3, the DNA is TGTGCCAGCAGCTGGGGAAGGGGCCTAAACACTGAAGCTTTCTTT. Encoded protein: CASSWGRGLNTEAFF.

DNA of the CDR3: TGTGCCAGCAGTTACGGGACAGGGAGCCTTAGCTACACCTTC. It encodes CASSYGTGSLSYTF. The chain has TRBV6-5 and TRBJ1-2; 9 nucleotides line up with TRBD1. Germline V gives CDR1 MNHEY, CDR2 SVGAGI. J gave up 9 bases and V 2 bases, and 7 bases lay outside the gene matches. The CDR3 covers 14 residues.

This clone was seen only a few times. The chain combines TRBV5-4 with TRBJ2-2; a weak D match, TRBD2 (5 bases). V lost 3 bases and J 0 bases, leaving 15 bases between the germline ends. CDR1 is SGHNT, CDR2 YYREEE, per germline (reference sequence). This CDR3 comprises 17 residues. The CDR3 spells CASSSGVRGSNTGELFF. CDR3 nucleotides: TGTGCCAGCAGCTCTGGCGTCCGGGGATCGAACACCGGGGAGCTGTTTTTT.

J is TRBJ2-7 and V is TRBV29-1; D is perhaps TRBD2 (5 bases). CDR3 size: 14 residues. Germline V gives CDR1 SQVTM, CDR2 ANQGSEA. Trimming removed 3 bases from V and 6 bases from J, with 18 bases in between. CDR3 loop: CSVDRGRTGGEQYF. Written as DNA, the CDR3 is TGCAGCGTTGATCGGGGTAGGACGGGTGGCGAGCAGTACTTC.

As DNA, the CDR3 is TGTGCCAGCAGCTCCCGTCTTCTGGGGGGGTCAGAGACCCAGTACTTC. Translation gives CASSSRLLGGSETQYF. The genes are TRBV13 and TRBJ2-5; 7 nucleotides agree with TRBD2. In germline, CDR1 is PRHDT, CDR2 FYEKMQ (reference sequence). The CDR3 totals 16 residues. V lost 4 bases, J lost 4 bases, and 12 bases stayed unmatched.

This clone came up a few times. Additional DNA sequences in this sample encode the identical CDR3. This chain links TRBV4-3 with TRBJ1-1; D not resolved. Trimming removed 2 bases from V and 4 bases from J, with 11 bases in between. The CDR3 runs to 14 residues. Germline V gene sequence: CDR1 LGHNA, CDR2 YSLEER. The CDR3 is CASSQHRVGTEAFF. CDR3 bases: TGCGCCAGCAGCCAACACAGAGTGGGCACTGAAGCTTTCTTT.

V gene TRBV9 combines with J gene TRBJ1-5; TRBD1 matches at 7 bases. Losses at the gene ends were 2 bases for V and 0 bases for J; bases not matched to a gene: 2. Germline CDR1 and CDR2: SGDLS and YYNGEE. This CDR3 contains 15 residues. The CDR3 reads CASSVGTASNQPQHF. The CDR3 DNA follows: TGTGCCAGCAGCGTGGGGACAGCTAGCAATCAGCCCCAGCATTTT.

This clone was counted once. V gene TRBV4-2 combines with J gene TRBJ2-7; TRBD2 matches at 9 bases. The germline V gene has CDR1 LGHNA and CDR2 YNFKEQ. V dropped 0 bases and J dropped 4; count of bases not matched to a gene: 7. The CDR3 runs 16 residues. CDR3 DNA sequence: TGTGCCAGCAGCCAAGACGGTAGCGGGGGTCTTTACGAGCAGTACTTC. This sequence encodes CASSQDGSGGLYEQYF.

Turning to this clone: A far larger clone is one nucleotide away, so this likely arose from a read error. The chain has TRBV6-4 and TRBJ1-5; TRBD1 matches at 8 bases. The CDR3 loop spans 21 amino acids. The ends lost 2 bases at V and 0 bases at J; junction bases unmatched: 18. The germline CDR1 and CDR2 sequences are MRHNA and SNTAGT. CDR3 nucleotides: TGTGCCAGCAGTGACCGTACAAGTTTGACAGGGGAGCCGTATAGCAATCAGCCCCAGCATTTT. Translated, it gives CASSDRTSLTGEPYSNQPQHF.